This T cell receptor beta chain is drawn from a study of T-cell reconstitution after alpha-beta-depleted transplantation in children. This clonotype was counted only a few times. The antigen is not known. Germline loops: CDR1 LGHNA, CDR2 YSLEER. J lost 5 bases, V lost 0 bases, and 3 bases had no gene match. This CDR3 is 14 amino acids long. The authors prepared the TCRbeta library with unique molecular identifiers. TCRdb reanalysed the PCR reads using MiXCR and keeps one entry per CDR3 protein. The sample shows approximately 1,000,000 distinct CDR3 sequences, roughly 29% of them seen only once. Study results and caveats: Several hundred expanded graft clones reportedly were the source of alpha-beta T cells about two months after transplant.

The V call is TRBV4-3, the J call TRBJ1-2; 7 bases align to TRBD1. Source: PBMCs, mostly from graft donor cells, taken 360 days after TCRalphabeta/CD19-depleted stem cell transplant. The origin of this receptor is a boy under three years old who had a stem cell transplant for SCID, so the T cells may come from the graft donor. As DNA, the CDR3 is TGCGCCAGCAGCCAAGATATACAGGGGTATGGCTACACCTTC. Its translation: CASSQDIQGYGYTF.